This TCR beta chain originates from a study of Tregs in tolerant kidney transplant recipients. The table came from immunoSEQ multiplex PCR; TCRdb's copy has only in-frame clones and leaves some out. The sample shows some 21,000 clones, about 84% of them seen only once. Recipients received nonmyeloablative bone marrow transplants from related graft donors, with transient mixed chimerism. Unstimulated regulatory T cells (CD4+CD25+CD127-), CD4+CD25- non-regulatory cells, CD4 and CD8 cells were FACS-sorted from thawed PBMCs. Findings and caveats of the study: Biological reproducibility was not directly addressed, but technical replication error appeared minimal. Activated donor B cell expansion appeared to reveal the most relevant donor-specific TCRbeta repertoire. Findings come from small patient numbers and require larger validation.

In the case of this clone: Its antigen is unidentified.

The germline V gene encodes CDR1 SEHNR and CDR2 FQNEAQ (reference sequence). V dropped 5 bases and J dropped 2 bases, with 18 bases sitting between them. CDR3 length equals 17 residues. The sequence was obtained from a human patient who received a combined kidney and bone marrow transplant. T cells may partly derive from the graft donor. The material sequenced was CD8+ T cells from blood (PBMCs), taken 6 months after the transplant. The chain joins TRBV7-9 to TRBJ2-2, with D possibly TRBD2 on 5 matching bases. The CDR3 protein is CASSPPRIGINTGELFF. The CDR3 DNA is TGTGCCAGCAGCCCCCCTCGAATCGGGATAAACACCGGGGAGCTGTTTTTT.